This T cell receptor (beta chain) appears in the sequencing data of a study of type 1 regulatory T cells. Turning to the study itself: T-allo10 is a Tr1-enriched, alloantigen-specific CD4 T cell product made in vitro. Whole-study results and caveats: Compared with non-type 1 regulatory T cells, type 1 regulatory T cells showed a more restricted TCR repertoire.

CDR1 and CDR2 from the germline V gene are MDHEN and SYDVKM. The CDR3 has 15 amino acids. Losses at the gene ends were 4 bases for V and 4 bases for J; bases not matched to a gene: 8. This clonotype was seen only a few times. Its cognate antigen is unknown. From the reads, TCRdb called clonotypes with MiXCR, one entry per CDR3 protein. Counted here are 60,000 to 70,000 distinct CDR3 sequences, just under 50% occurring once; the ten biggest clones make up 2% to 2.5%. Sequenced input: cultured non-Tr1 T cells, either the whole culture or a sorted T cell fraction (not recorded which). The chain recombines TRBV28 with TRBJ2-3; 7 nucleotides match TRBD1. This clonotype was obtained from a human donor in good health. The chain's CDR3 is CASSSYRGGADTQYF. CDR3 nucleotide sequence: TGTGCCAGCAGTTCTTACAGGGGCGGCGCAGATACGCAGTATTTT. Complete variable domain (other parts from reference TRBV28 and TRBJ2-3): DVKVTQSSRYLVKRTGEKVFLECVQDMDHENMFWYRQDPGLGLRLIYFSYDVKMKEKGDIPEGYSVSREKKERFSLILESASTNQTSMYLCASSSYRGGADTQYFGPGTRLTVL.